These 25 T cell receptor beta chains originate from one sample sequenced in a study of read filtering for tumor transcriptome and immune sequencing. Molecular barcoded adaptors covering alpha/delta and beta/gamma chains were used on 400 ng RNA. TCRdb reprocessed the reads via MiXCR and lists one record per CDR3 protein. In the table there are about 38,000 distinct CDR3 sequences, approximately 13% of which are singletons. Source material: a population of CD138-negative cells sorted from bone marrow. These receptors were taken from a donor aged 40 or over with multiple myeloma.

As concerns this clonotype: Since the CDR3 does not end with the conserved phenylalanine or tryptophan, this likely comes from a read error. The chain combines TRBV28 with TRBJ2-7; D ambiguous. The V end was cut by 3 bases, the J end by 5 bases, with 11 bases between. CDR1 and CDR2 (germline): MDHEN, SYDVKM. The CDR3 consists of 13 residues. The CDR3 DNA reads TGTGCCAGCAGTTTGCGCTCCTTCCACGAGCAGTACTCC. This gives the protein CASSLRSFHEQYS.

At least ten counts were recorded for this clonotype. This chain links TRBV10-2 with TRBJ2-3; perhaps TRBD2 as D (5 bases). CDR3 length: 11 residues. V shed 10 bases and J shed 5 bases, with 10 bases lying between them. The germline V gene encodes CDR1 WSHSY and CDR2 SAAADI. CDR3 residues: CAIETRDTQYF. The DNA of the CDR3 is TGCGCCATCGAAACTAGAGATACGCAGTATTTT.

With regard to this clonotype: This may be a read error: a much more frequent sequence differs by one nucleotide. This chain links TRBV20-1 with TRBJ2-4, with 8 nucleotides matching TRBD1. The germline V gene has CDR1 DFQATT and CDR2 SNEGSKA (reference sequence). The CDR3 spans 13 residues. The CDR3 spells CSASGGAKSIQYF. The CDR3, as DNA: TGCAGTGCCTCAGGGGGCGCCAAAAGCATTCAGTACTTC.

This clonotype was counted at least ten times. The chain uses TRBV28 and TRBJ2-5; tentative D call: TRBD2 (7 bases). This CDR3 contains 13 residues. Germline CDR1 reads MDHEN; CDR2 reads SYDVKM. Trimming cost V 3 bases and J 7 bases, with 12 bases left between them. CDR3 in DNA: TGTGCCAGCAGTTTTCCGGGGGGCGGGACCCAGTACTTC. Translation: CASSFPGGGTQYF. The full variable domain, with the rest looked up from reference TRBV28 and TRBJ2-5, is DVKVTQSSRYLVKRTGEKVFLECVQDMDHENMFWYRQDPGLGLRLIYFSYDVKMKEKGDIPEGYSVSREKKERFSLILESASTNQTSMYLCASSFPGGGTQYFGPGTRLLVL.

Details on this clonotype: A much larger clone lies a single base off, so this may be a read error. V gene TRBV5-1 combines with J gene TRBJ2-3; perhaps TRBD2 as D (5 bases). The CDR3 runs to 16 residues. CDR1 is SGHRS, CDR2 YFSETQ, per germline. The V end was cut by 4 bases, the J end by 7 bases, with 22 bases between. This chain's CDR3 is CASSPPAPSGTYTQYF. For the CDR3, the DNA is TGCGCCAGCAGCCCACCCGCCCCCAGCGGAACATATACGCAGTATTTT.

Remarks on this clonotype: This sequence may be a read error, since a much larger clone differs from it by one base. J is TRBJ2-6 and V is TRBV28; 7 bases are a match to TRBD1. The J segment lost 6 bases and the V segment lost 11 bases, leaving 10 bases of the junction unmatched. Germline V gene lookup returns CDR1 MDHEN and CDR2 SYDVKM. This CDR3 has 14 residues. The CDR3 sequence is CALRRQGVANVLTF. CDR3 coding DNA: TGTGCCCTCAGAAGGCAGGGGGTGGCCAACGTCCTGACTTTC.

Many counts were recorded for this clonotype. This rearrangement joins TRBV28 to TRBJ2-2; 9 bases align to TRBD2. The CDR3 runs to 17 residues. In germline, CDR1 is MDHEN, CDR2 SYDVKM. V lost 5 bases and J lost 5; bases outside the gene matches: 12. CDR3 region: CASSRIAGVGRTGELFF. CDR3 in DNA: TGTGCCAGCAGTCGAATAGCGGGAGTAGGGAGAACCGGGGAGCTGTTTTTT.

For the CDR3, the DNA is TGTGCCAGTAGACAGACAGGGAACTCCTACGAGCAGTACTTC. As protein: CASRQTGNSYEQYF. This chain links TRBV19 with TRBJ2-7; 7 bases align to TRBD1. The CDR3 has 14 amino acids. Germline V gene data show CDR1 as LNHDA and CDR2 as SQIVND (reference sequence). The junction had 5 bases not matched to a gene; V was cut back by 6 bases and J by 0 bases.

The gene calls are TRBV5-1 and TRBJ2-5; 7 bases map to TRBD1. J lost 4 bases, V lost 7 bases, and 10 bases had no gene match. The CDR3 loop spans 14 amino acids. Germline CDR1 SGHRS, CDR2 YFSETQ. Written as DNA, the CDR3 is TGCGCCAGCGGGCTGGGAAGGGGGCGAGAGACCCAGTACTTC. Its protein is CASGLGRGRETQYF.

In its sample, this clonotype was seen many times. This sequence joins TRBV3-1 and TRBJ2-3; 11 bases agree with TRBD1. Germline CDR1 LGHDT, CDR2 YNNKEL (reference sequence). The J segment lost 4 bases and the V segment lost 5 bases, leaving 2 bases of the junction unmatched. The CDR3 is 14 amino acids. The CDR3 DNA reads TGTGCCAGCAGCGCGGGACAGGGGGCAGATACGCAGTATTTT. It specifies CASSAGQGADTQYF.

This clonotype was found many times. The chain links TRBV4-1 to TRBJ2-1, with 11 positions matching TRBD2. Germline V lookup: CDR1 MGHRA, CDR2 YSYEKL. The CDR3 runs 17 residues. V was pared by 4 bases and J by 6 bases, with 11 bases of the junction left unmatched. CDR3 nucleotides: TGCGCCAGCAGCCTCACTAGCGGGAGACTGGGGCGCAATGAGCAGTTCTTC. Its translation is CASSLTSGRLGRNEQFF.

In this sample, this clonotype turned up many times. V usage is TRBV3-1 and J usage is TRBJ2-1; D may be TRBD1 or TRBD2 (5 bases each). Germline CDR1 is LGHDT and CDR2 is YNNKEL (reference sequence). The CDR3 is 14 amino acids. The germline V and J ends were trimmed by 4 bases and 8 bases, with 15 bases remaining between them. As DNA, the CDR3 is TGTGCCAGCAGCCCAACGAGGGACGTCGATGAGCAGTTCTTC. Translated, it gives CASSPTRDVDEQFF.

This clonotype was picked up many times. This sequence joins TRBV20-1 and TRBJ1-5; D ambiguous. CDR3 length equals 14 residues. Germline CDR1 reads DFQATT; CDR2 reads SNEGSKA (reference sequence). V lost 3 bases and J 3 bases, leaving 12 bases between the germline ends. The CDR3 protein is CSASTGSLNQPQHF. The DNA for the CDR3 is TGCAGTGCTAGTACGGGAAGCCTCAATCAGCCCCAGCATTTT.

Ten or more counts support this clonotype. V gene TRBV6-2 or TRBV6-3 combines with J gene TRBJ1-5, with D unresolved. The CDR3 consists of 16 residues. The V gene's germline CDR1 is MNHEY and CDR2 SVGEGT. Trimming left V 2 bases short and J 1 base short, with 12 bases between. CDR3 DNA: TGTGCCAGCAGTTACGGCGGGGTAGGGAGCAATCAGCCCCAGCATTTT. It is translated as CASSYGGVGSNQPQHF.

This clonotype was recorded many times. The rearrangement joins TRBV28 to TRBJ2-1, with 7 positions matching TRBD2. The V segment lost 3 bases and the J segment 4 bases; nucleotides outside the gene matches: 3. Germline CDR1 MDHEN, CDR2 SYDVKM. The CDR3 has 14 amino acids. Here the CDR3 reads CASSLSGIYNEQFF. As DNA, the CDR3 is TGTGCCAGCAGTTTGAGCGGGATTTACAATGAGCAGTTCTTC.

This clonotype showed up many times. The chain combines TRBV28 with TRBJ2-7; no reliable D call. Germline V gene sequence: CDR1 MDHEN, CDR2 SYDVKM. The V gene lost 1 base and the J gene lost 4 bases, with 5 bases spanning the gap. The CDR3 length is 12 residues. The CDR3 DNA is TGTGCCAGCAGTTTATCAGAGTACGAGCAGTACTTC. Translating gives CASSLSEYEQYF. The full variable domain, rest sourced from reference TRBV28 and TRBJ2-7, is DVKVTQSSRYLVKRTGEKVFLECVQDMDHENMFWYRQDPGLGLRLIYFSYDVKMKEKGDIPEGYSVSREKKERFSLILESASTNQTSMYLCASSLSEYEQYFGPGTRLTVT.

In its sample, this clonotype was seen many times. The chain's CDR3 is CASSRPKRQNTDTQYF. The CDR3 DNA follows: TGTGCCAGCAGCAGACCCAAAAGACAGAACACAGATACGCAGTATTTT. The V and J genes are TRBV21-1 and TRBJ2-3; no DNA check was done on the table's D call, TRBD1. TRBV21-1 is a documented pseudogene. The CDR3 loop spans 16 amino acids.

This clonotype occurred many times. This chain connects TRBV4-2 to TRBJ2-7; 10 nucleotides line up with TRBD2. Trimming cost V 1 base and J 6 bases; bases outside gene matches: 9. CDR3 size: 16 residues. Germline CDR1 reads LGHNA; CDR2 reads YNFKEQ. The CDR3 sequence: CASSQVYQREGGEQYF. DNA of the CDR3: TGTGCCAGCAGCCAAGTTTACCAGCGGGAGGGAGGCGAGCAGTACTTC.

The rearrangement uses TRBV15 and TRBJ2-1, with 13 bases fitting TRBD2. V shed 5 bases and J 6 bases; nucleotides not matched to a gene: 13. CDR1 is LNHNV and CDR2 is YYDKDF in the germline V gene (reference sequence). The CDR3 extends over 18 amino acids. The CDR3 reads CATSPWATSGRALNEQFF. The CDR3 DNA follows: TGTGCCACCAGCCCATGGGCTACTAGCGGGAGGGCTCTCAATGAGCAGTTCTTC.

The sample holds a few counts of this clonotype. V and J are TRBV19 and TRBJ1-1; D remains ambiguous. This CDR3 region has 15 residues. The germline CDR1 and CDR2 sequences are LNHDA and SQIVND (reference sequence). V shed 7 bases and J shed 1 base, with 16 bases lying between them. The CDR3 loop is CASKWGGRTNTEAFF. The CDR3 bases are TGTGCCAGTAAGTGGGGAGGTAGGACGAACACTGAAGCTTTCTTT.

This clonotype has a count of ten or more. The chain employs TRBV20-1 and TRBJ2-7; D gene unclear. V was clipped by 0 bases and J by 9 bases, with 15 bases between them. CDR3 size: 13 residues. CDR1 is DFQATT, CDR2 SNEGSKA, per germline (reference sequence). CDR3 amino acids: CSARDSPQYWQYF. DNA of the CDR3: TGCAGTGCTAGAGATTCCCCCCAGTACTGGCAGTACTTC.

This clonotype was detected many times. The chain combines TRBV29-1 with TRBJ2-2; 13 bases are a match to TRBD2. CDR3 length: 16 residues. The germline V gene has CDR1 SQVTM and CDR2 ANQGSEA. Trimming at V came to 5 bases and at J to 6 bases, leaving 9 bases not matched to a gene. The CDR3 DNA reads TGCAGCGTTCGACCTGGACTAGCGGGAGTAGCCGGGGAGCTGTTTTTT. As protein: CSVRPGLAGVAGELFF.

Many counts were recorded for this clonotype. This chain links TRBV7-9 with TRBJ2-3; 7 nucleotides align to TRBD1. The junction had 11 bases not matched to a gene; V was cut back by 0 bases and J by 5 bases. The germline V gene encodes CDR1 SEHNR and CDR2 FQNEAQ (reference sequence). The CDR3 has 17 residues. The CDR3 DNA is TGTGCCAGCAGCTTAGCGGGGGCTAGGGGGCCTCAAGATACGCAGTATTTT. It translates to CASSLAGARGPQDTQYF.

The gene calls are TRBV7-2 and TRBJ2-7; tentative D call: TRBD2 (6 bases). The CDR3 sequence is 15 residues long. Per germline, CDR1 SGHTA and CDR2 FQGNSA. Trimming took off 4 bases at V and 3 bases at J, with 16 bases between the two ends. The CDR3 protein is CASSSPGLAGYEQYF. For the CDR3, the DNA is TGTGCCAGCAGCTCTCCGGGACTGGCGGGCTACGAGCAGTACTTC.

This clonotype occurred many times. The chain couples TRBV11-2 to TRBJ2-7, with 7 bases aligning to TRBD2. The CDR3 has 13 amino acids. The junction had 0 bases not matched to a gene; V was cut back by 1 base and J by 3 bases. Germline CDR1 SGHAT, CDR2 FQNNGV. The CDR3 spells CASSLGGGYEQYF. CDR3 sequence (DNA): TGTGCCAGCAGCTTAGGCGGGGGCTACGAGCAGTACTTC.